This entry features one TCR beta chain sequence. This sample was included in a study of blood T cell repertoires in COVID-19. TCRdb keeps only in-frame clones here, not all; method: immunoSEQ multiplex PCR. Of 110,000 or so clones in the sample, 80% to 90% are singletons; the top ten hold approximately 4.5%. This CDR3 spans 14 amino acids. The V and J ends lost 4 bases and 1 base, in that order; junction bases with no gene match: 4. Per the germline V gene, CDR1 is SGDLS and CDR2 is YYNGEE. The clonotype comes from a woman aged 45-65 years with acute or convalescent COVID-19. What was sequenced was peripheral blood. The V gene is TRBV9, the J gene TRBJ2-5; 7 bases match TRBD2. CDR3 protein: CASSLGEGQETQYF. The CDR3 nucleotides read TGTGCCAGCAGCCTCGGGGAGGGCCAAGAGACCCAGTACTTC. Using reference TRBV9 and TRBJ2-5 for the parts outside the CDR3, the full variable domain is DSGVTQTPKHLITATGQRVTLRCSPRSGDLSVYWYQQSLDQGLQFLIQYYNGEERAKGNILERFSAQQFPDLHSELNLSSLELGDSALYFCASSLGEGQETQYFGPGTRLLVL.